This T cell receptor beta chain comes out of a study of control samples from healthy donors and cancer patients. Germline V CDR1 and CDR2: SGHVS, FNYEAQ. The CDR3 length is 16 residues. J was trimmed by 3 bases and V by 10 bases; bases with no gene match: 14. Clones were sequenced by immunoSEQ multiplex PCR, and TCRdb holds only the in-frame ones, with some missing. The sample lists 130,000 or so clones, about 89% seen once, with about 7.1% in the top ten. The clonotype was recovered from a man between 18 and 29 years old in good health. The sample was blood. V is TRBV7-6 and J is TRBJ2-3, with 9 bases that match TRBD1. CDR3 DNA sequence: TGTGCCACCCAGCTTTCTCCGGGACAGGGAACAGATACGCAGTATTTT. This sequence encodes CATQLSPGQGTDTQYF.